The rows below give T cell receptor beta chains drawn from one sample of a study of blood T cells in healthy people across ages. Using its own MiXCR run on the 5' RACE reads, TCRdb lists one record per CDR3 protein. The table lists approximately 900,000 distinct CDR3 sequences, about 48% of them singletons. The sample comprised blood. These receptors were obtained from a man younger than 40 in good health. CDR3s leave out the opening cysteine and the closing phenylalanine or tryptophan. The D gene is left open where the match is weak.

v_call: TRBV3-1
j_call: TRBJ2-5
d_call: .
cdr3_aa: ASSQEVLVPETQY

v_call: TRBV7-2
j_call: TRBJ2-1
d_call: .
cdr3_aa: ASSQSRGGYNEQF

v_call: TRBV6-2/TRBV6-3
j_call: TRBJ2-3
d_call: TRBD2
cdr3_aa: ASRVLAGLSDTQY

v_call: TRBV10-3
j_call: TRBJ2-5
d_call: TRBD1
cdr3_aa: AIRQGEETQY

v_call: TRBV29-1
j_call: TRBJ2-1
d_call: TRBD2
cdr3_aa: SVEGLAGGPSYNEQF

v_call: TRBV28
j_call: TRBJ1-1
d_call: .
cdr3_aa: ASSLRTFLHVMNTEAF

v_call: TRBV29-1
j_call: TRBJ2-1
d_call: TRBD1
cdr3_aa: SVDRDRERLGEQF

v_call: TRBV7-2
j_call: TRBJ2-5
d_call: .
cdr3_aa: ASSLEVGGTQY

v_call: TRBV7-2
j_call: TRBJ2-1
d_call: .
cdr3_aa: ASSPPDGGYNEQF

v_call: TRBV6-2/TRBV6-3
j_call: TRBJ2-3
d_call: .
cdr3_aa: ASSYPEGRGRADTQY

v_call: TRBV7-2
j_call: TRBJ2-3
d_call: TRBD2
cdr3_aa: AGAGTSASDTQY

v_call: TRBV5-1
j_call: TRBJ2-1
d_call: TRBD1
cdr3_aa: ASSLQGESYNEQF

v_call: TRBV25-1
j_call: .
d_call: .
cdr3_aa: ASSEWTEQY

v_call: TRBV24-1
j_call: TRBJ1-2
d_call: .
cdr3_aa: ATSASQGNYGYT

v_call: TRBV5-1
j_call: TRBJ2-1
d_call: .
cdr3_aa: ASSFQTVSYNEQF

v_call: TRBV29-1
j_call: .
d_call: TRBD2
cdr3_aa: SVVASGGAPDEQY

v_call: TRBV18
j_call: TRBJ2-7
d_call: TRBD2
cdr3_aa: ASSRGGGLAEQY

v_call: TRBV29-1
j_call: TRBJ2-1
d_call: TRBD2
cdr3_aa: SVDWSSGYNEQF

v_call: TRBV4-1
j_call: TRBJ1-2
d_call: TRBD1
cdr3_aa: ASSLPGQAGGYT

v_call: TRBV24-1
j_call: TRBJ2-1
d_call: .
cdr3_aa: ATSGTGGRFYSGTYNEQF

v_call: TRBV7-8
j_call: TRBJ2-3
d_call: TRBD2
cdr3_aa: ASSETLAGGLTDTQY

v_call: TRBV16
j_call: TRBJ1-6
d_call: .
cdr3_aa: ASSLFEGQRGYLLH

v_call: TRBV5-1
j_call: TRBJ2-3
d_call: .
cdr3_aa: ASSLDGSRGDTQY

v_call: TRBV12-3/TRBV12-4
j_call: TRBJ1-5
d_call: .
cdr3_aa: ASTLRGEDPQH

v_call: TRBV7-9
j_call: .
d_call: .
cdr3_aa: ASSPGRRLQETQY

v_call: TRBV7-9
j_call: TRBJ1-2
d_call: .
cdr3_aa: ASSLASAAFGYT

v_call: TRBV5-6
j_call: TRBJ2-5
d_call: .
cdr3_aa: ASSSEGGQETQY

v_call: TRBV18
j_call: TRBJ2-5
d_call: TRBD2
cdr3_aa: ASSPAASGQETQY

v_call: TRBV27
j_call: TRBJ2-7
d_call: .
cdr3_aa: ASSFGRGPTYEQY

v_call: TRBV12-3/TRBV12-4
j_call: TRBJ2-4
d_call: TRBD2
cdr3_aa: ASSLSGGVGNIQY

v_call: TRBV14
j_call: TRBJ2-4
d_call: .
cdr3_aa: ASSQDASLDRLAKNIRY

v_call: TRBV6-1
j_call: TRBJ1-6
d_call: TRBD1
cdr3_aa: ASSATGVGSPLH

v_call: TRBV4-2
j_call: TRBJ2-5
d_call: TRBD2
cdr3_aa: ASSQKTSGVLGETQY

v_call: TRBV4-1
j_call: TRBJ1-5
d_call: .
cdr3_aa: ASSQGISGNQPQH

v_call: TRBV5-1
j_call: TRBJ2-3
d_call: .
cdr3_aa: ASSGGTGRSTDTQY

v_call: TRBV29-1
j_call: TRBJ2-1
d_call: TRBD2
cdr3_aa: SVDAGGKYNEQF

v_call: TRBV4-1
j_call: TRBJ2-7
d_call: .
cdr3_aa: ASSQGARGLLNEQY

v_call: TRBV5-1
j_call: TRBJ2-1
d_call: .
cdr3_aa: ASTGHNEQF

v_call: TRBV12-3/TRBV12-4
j_call: TRBJ2-7
d_call: TRBD2
cdr3_aa: ASSSPEAGTYEQY

v_call: TRBV10-3
j_call: TRBJ2-7
d_call: .
cdr3_aa: AISEVGTAEQY

v_call: TRBV28
j_call: TRBJ2-7
d_call: TRBD2
cdr3_aa: ASSPPTGGLYEQY

v_call: TRBV5-6
j_call: TRBJ2-1
d_call: TRBD1
cdr3_aa: ASSLGQGIHEQF

v_call: TRBV12-3/TRBV12-4
j_call: TRBJ2-3
d_call: TRBD2
cdr3_aa: ASSLGPGLGGTDTQY

v_call: TRBV29-1
j_call: TRBJ2-3
d_call: .
cdr3_aa: SAVGGGSSDTQY

v_call: TRBV28
j_call: TRBJ2-7
d_call: TRBD2
cdr3_aa: AGGLADSYEQY

v_call: TRBV7-2
j_call: TRBJ2-7
d_call: .
cdr3_aa: VSSQGGGTSYEQY

v_call: TRBV5-1
j_call: TRBJ1-1
d_call: TRBD1
cdr3_aa: ASSTQGAGTEAF

v_call: TRBV12-3/TRBV12-4
j_call: TRBJ1-4
d_call: .
cdr3_aa: ASSFIYEKLF

v_call: TRBV29-1
j_call: TRBJ2-1
d_call: TRBD2
cdr3_aa: SVATSGGGEQF

v_call: TRBV10-3
j_call: TRBJ2-5
d_call: TRBD1
cdr3_aa: AISGDSQETQY

v_call: TRBV5-1
j_call: TRBJ1-2
d_call: .
cdr3_aa: ASSRTLNYGYT

v_call: TRBV4-2
j_call: TRBJ2-1
d_call: TRBD2
cdr3_aa: ASSQVGTAGGRIVNEQF

v_call: TRBV7-9
j_call: .
d_call: .
cdr3_aa: ASSLYRDKALSYEQY

v_call: TRBV20-1
j_call: TRBJ2-5
d_call: .
cdr3_aa: SAAPGLPQETQY

v_call: TRBV20-1
j_call: TRBJ2-3
d_call: .
cdr3_aa: SPWDEITDTQY

v_call: TRBV12-3/TRBV12-4
j_call: TRBJ2-3
d_call: .
cdr3_aa: ASSFASVSTDTQY

v_call: TRBV27
j_call: TRBJ1-4
d_call: TRBD1
cdr3_aa: ASTSGQGGEKLF

v_call: TRBV5-1
j_call: TRBJ2-3
d_call: .
cdr3_aa: ASSPRDPTSTDTQY

v_call: TRBV10-3
j_call: TRBJ2-3
d_call: .
cdr3_aa: AVSPALSAGTDTQY

v_call: TRBV2
j_call: TRBJ1-2
d_call: TRBD1
cdr3_aa: ASSWDRGSNYGYT